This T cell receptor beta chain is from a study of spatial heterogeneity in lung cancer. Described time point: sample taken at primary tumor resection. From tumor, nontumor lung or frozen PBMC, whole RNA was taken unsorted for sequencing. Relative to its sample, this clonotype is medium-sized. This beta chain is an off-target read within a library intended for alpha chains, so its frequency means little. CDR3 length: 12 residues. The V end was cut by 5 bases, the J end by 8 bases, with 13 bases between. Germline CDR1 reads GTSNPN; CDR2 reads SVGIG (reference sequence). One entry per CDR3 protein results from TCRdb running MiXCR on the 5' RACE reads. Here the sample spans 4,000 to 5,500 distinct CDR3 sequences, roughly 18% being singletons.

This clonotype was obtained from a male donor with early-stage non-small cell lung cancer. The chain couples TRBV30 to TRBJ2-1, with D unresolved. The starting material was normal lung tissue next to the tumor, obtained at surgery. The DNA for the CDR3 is TGTGCCTGGGGCCCTGGTAACCATGAGCAGTTCTTC. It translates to CAWGPGNHEQFF. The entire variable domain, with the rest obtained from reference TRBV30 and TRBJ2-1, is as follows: SQTIHQWPATLVQPVGSPLSLECTVEGTSNPNLYWYRQAAGRGLQLLFYSVGIGQISSEVPQNLSASRPQDRQFILSSKKLLLSDSGFYLCAWGPGNHEQFFGPGTRLTVL.